The 28 T cell receptor beta chains in this list originate from one sample, sequenced in a study of blood T cell repertoires in COVID-19. Profiled with immunoSEQ multiplex PCR; TCRdb holds only in-frame clones, not every one. This sample has over 200,000 clones; 80% to 90% occur once, and the top ten carry about 7.3%. Sequencing input: peripheral blood. All receptors come from a woman aged 45-59 years with active or convalescent COVID-19.

J is TRBJ2-7 and V is TRBV28; 10 bases are shared with TRBD1. This CDR3 comprises 14 residues. In germline, CDR1 is MDHEN, CDR2 SYDVKM. Germline trimming cut 7 bases from V and 6 bases from J; bases unmatched to any gene: 9. This CDR3 reads CASTRQGAPSEQYF. CDR3 coding DNA: TGTGCCAGCACCCGACAGGGGGCACCATCCGAGCAGTACTTC. The full variable domain, completed using reference TRBV28 and TRBJ2-7, is DVKVTQSSRYLVKRTGEKVFLECVQDMDHENMFWYRQDPGLGLRLIYFSYDVKMKEKGDIPEGYSVSREKKERFSLILESASTNQTSMYLCASTRQGAPSEQYFGPGTRLTVT.

This chain joins TRBV5-1 and TRBJ1-1; a weak D match, TRBD1 (5 bases). The CDR3 consists of 14 residues. V lost 0 bases and J lost 4, with 10 bases in between. CDR1 is SGHRS, CDR2 YFSETQ, per germline. CDR3 coding DNA: TGCGCCAGCAGCTTGGGGCAGGGAATCACTGAAGCTTTCTTT. This gives the protein CASSLGQGITEAFF.

The V gene is TRBV29-1, the J gene TRBJ2-5; D ambiguous. The CDR3 sequence is 12 residues long. V was clipped by 3 bases and J by 1 base, with 6 bases between them. The germline V gene encodes CDR1 SQVTM and CDR2 ANQGSEA. The CDR3 here is CSVDSSQETQYF. DNA for the CDR3: TGCAGCGTTGACTCCTCCCAAGAGACCCAGTACTTC.

The V call is TRBV28, the J call TRBJ1-3; 7 bases are shared with TRBD1. Germline CDR1 and CDR2: MDHEN and SYDVKM. With V trimmed by 11 bases and J by 2 bases, 9 bases remained unmatched. The CDR3 runs to 14 residues. The CDR3 is CAGSQGQPGNTIYF. Written as DNA, the CDR3 is TGTGCCGGTTCCCAGGGACAGCCTGGAAACACCATATATTTT. Full variable domain (remainder filled in from reference TRBV28 and TRBJ1-3): DVKVTQSSRYLVKRTGEKVFLECVQDMDHENMFWYRQDPGLGLRLIYFSYDVKMKEKGDIPEGYSVSREKKERFSLILESASTNQTSMYLCAGSQGQPGNTIYFGEGSWLTVV.

This chain uses TRBV7-6 with TRBJ1-4, with 7 bases lining up with TRBD1. Germline trimming cut 4 bases from V and 8 bases from J; bases unmatched to any gene: 10. Germline loops: CDR1 SGHVS, CDR2 FNYEAQ. This CDR3 comprises 15 residues. CDR3 in DNA: TGTGCCAGCAGCTCCTGGGACAGAAAAGGGGAAAAACTGTTTTTT. This translates into CASSSWDRKGEKLFF.

V and J are TRBV10-3 and TRBJ2-3, with D unclear. Germline lookup yields CDR1 ENHRY and CDR2 SYGVKD. The CDR3 spans 13 residues. V was shortened by 5 bases and J by 1 base, with 7 bases between the two germline ends. The chain's CDR3 is CAISIGRTDTQYF. DNA of the CDR3: TGTGCCATCAGTATTGGCCGCACAGATACGCAGTATTTT.

The rearrangement uses TRBV18 and TRBJ1-2, with D perhaps matching TRBD1 (5 bases). The CDR3 contains 18 residues. Germline CDR1 KGHSH, CDR2 LQKENI. V lost 1 base and J 5 bases, leaving 23 bases between the germline ends. CDR3 loop: CASSPLTAAGTAFYGYTF. CDR3 DNA sequence: TGTGCCAGCTCACCACTTACTGCCGCGGGGACTGCTTTTTATGGCTACACCTTC.

The CDR3 is CASSSLAGGYNEQFF. In nucleotides, the CDR3 is TGTGCCAGCAGTTCCCTAGCGGGGGGATACAATGAGCAGTTCTTC. This chain links TRBV6-5 with TRBJ2-1; 11 bases map to TRBD2. V trimming: 4 bases; J trimming: 4 bases; junction bases outside the gene matches: 3. The germline V gene has CDR1 MNHEY and CDR2 SVGAGI. The CDR3 consists of 15 residues.

The rearrangement joins TRBV5-4 to TRBJ1-3, with a weak D call TRBD1 (5 bases). CDR1 SGHNT and CDR2 YYREEE come from the germline V gene (reference sequence). The length of the CDR3 is 16 residues. Trimming stripped 4 bases from V and 0 bases from J, with 14 bases between. The CDR3 DNA reads as TGTGCCAGCAGCGAAGGGGCCCTCCTCTCTGGAAACACCATATATTTT. Encoded protein: CASSEGALLSGNTIYF.

This chain joins TRBV7-6 and TRBJ1-5; D remains unclear. The CDR3 sequence is 14 residues long. V lost 5 bases to trimming and J lost 0 bases, with 8 bases between them. CDR1 and CDR2 (germline): SGHVS, FNYEAQ. CDR3 DNA: TGTGCCAGCAGCCCCTCAGTTAGCAATCAGCCCCAGCATTTT. It encodes CASSPSVSNQPQHF.

This clone was counted between two and nine times. The CDR3 DNA follows: TGTGCCAGTAGTGCCTCAAGAGGGCCCAATCAGCCCCAGCATTTT. It translates to CASSASRGPNQPQHF. The chain couples TRBV19 to TRBJ1-5; D is unclear. Germline values: CDR1 LNHDA, CDR2 SQIVND (reference sequence). Trimming stripped 5 bases from V and 3 bases from J, with 14 bases between. CDR3 length: 15 amino acids.

DNA for the CDR3: TGCGCCAGCAGCCCTGGCGGGACAGGGACCTATGGCTACACCTTC. Protein product: CASSPGGTGTYGYTF. This chain links TRBV4-1 with TRBJ1-2, with 9 bases aligning to TRBD1. This CDR3 is built from 15 residues. Trimming removed 4 bases from V and 4 bases from J; junction bases left unmatched: 7. Per germline, CDR1 MGHRA and CDR2 YSYEKL.

This clone was observed a single time. The chain recombines TRBV18 with TRBJ2-7; the D gene is possibly TRBD2 (6 bases). CDR1 is KGHSH, CDR2 LQKENI, per germline. V gave up 2 bases and J gave up 7 bases, with 15 bases separating them. This CDR3 is built from 14 residues. As DNA, the CDR3 is TGTGCCAGCTCACCATTTAGACTAGAAGGAGAGCAGTACTTC. Amino acids: CASSPFRLEGEQYF. Full variable domain (rest looked up from reference TRBV18 and TRBJ2-7): NAGVMQNPRHLVRRRGQEARLRCSPMKGHSHVYWYRQLPEEGLKFMVYLQKENIIDESGMPKERFSAEFPKEGPSILRIQQVVRGDSAAYFCASSPFRLEGEQYFGPGTRLTVT.

This clone was detected a few times. V gene TRBV19 combines with J gene TRBJ1-1, with D uncertain. V gave up 4 bases and J gave up 1 base, with 7 bases separating them. Per the germline V gene, CDR1 is LNHDA and CDR2 is SQIVND (reference sequence). The CDR3 spans 13 residues. CDR3 in DNA: TGTGCCAGTAGTACCCGGGGGAACACTGAAGCTTTCTTT. Amino acid sequence: CASSTRGNTEAFF.

The chain carries TRBV9 and TRBJ1-1; a possible D gene is TRBD1 (6 bases). The germline gives CDR1 SGDLS, CDR2 YYNGEE. The CDR3 covers 13 residues. The ends were cut back, 4 bases at V and 8 bases at J, with 15 bases in the middle. This CDR3 is CASSPTAGGEAFF. The CDR3 DNA sequence: TGTGCCAGCAGCCCTACGGCGGGGGGCGAAGCTTTCTTT. Full variable domain (missing parts from reference TRBV9 and TRBJ1-1): DSGVTQTPKHLITATGQRVTLRCSPRSGDLSVYWYQQSLDQGLQFLIQYYNGEERAKGNILERFSAQQFPDLHSELNLSSLELGDSALYFCASSPTAGGEAFFGQGTRLTVV.

To note about this clone: The junction shows a germline mismatch at one end, possibly a read error. This rearrangement joins TRBV19 to TRBJ1-1; unclear D gene. The CDR3 extends over 14 amino acids. Per germline, CDR1 LNHDA and CDR2 SQIVND (reference sequence). The chain's CDR3 is CASSLSGPNAEAFF. In DNA, the CDR3 is TGTGCCAGTAGTCTCAGTGGCCCGAACGCTGAAGCTTTCTTT.

The chain employs TRBV2 and TRBJ1-2; possible D gene TRBD1, 5 bases. This CDR3 has 12 residues. Trimming stripped 1 base from V and 8 bases from J, with 8 bases between. Germline CDR1 is SNHLY and CDR2 is FYNNEI. CDR3 bases: TGTGCCAGCAGTGAAGGGGGCGTAGGCTACACCTTC. It specifies CASSEGGVGYTF. Full variable domain (outside the CDR3, taken from reference TRBV2 and TRBJ1-2): EPEVTQTPSHQVTQMGQEVILRCVPISNHLYFYWYRQILGQKVEFLVSFYNNEISEKSEIFDDQFSVERPDGSNFTLKIRSTKLEDSAMYFCASSEGGVGYTFGSGTRLTVV.

The DNA for the CDR3 is TGTGCCAGCAGCGTTGGACAGGGGTTTGGGACCGGGGAGCTGTTTTTT. Residues: CASSVGQGFGTGELFF. This chain uses TRBV7-2 with TRBJ2-2, with 9 bases lining up with TRBD1. In germline, CDR1 is SGHTA, CDR2 FQGNSA. V lost 5 bases, J lost 5 bases, and 9 bases stayed unmatched. This CDR3 has 16 amino acids.

Only one count was recorded for this clone. V gene TRBV5-1 combines with J gene TRBJ1-2; 8 bases line up with TRBD1. Trimming removed 4 bases from V and 4 bases from J; junction bases left unmatched: 6. This CDR3 spans 14 amino acids. Germline V lookup: CDR1 SGHRS, CDR2 YFSETQ. CDR3 coding DNA: TGCGCCAGCAGCACCGGACAGGGAGGCTATGGCTACACCTTC. As protein: CASSTGQGGYGYTF. The full variable domain, completed using reference TRBV5-1 and TRBJ1-2, is KAGVTQTPRYLIKTRGQQVTLSCSPISGHRSVSWYQQTPGQGLQFLFEYFSETQRNKGNFPGRFSGRQFSNSRSEMNVSTLELGDSALYLCASSTGQGGYGYTFGSGTRLTVV.

The rearrangement joins TRBV3-1 (or the pseudogene TRBV3-2) to TRBJ1-1; D uncertain. V dropped 4 bases and J dropped 3 bases, with 18 bases sitting between them. The germline V gene encodes CDR1 LGHDT and CDR2 YNNKEL (reference sequence). The CDR3 spans 16 residues. The CDR3 protein is CASSRKGGPIDTEAFF. The CDR3 coding sequence is TGTGCCAGCAGCCGCAAAGGTGGGCCGATCGACACTGAAGCTTTCTTT.

This clone appeared a single time. This chain uses TRBV30 with TRBJ2-1, with D possibly TRBD2 on 6 matching bases. Germline V lookup: CDR1 GTSNPN, CDR2 SVGIG (reference sequence). The V and J ends lost 8 bases and 1 base respectively, with 15 bases between them. This CDR3 comprises 14 residues. The CDR3 spells CAGTGTLSYNEQFF. DNA of the CDR3: TGTGCCGGTACCGGGACTCTTTCCTACAATGAGCAGTTCTTC.

This chain connects TRBV11-2 to TRBJ1-2, with 10 positions matching TRBD1. J gave up 4 bases and V 5 bases, and 7 bases lay outside the gene matches. The V gene's germline CDR1 is SGHAT and CDR2 FQNNGV. This CDR3 comprises 15 residues. This CDR3 reads CASSPRTGGVYGYTF. CDR3 DNA: TGTGCCAGCAGCCCGCGGACAGGGGGAGTCTATGGCTACACCTTC. The full variable domain, with the rest looked up from reference TRBV11-2 and TRBJ1-2, is EAGVAQSPRYKIIEKRQSVAFWCNPISGHATLYWYQQILGQGPKLLIQFQNNGVVDDSQLPKDRFSAERLKGVDSTLKIQPAKLEDSAVYLCASSPRTGGVYGYTFGSGTRLTVV.

The chain joins TRBV18 to TRBJ2-1, with a weak D call TRBD1 (6 bases). The V gene lost 5 bases and the J gene lost 4 bases, with 18 bases spanning the gap. CDR3 length equals 16 residues. Germline V gene data show CDR1 as KGHSH and CDR2 as LQKENI. CDR3 sequence (DNA): TGTGCCAGCTCAAGAACAGGGATTGGGGATTACAATGAGCAGTTCTTC. It encodes CASSRTGIGDYNEQFF.

This chain links TRBV3-1 (or the pseudogene TRBV3-2) with TRBJ2-3; D is possibly TRBD2 (6 bases). Between the trimmed V and J ends, which lost 5 bases and 6 bases, there was a span of 9 bases. Per germline, CDR1 LGHDT and CDR2 YNNKEL (reference sequence). This CDR3 is 12 amino acids long. CDR3 DNA: TGTGCCAGCAGCTTTGGAGGGGATACGCAGTATTTT. It specifies CASSFGGDTQYF.

The genes are TRBV5-5 and TRBJ2-5; 7 bases match TRBD2. The CDR3 contains 15 residues. With V trimmed by 0 bases and J by 4 bases, 6 bases remained unmatched. Germline assignment: CDR1 SGHKS and CDR2 YYEKEE (reference sequence). In DNA, the CDR3 is TGTGCCAGCAGCTTGGTAGGTGCTAGCGGAGAGACCCAGTACTTC. Its translation is CASSLVGASGETQYF.

The rearrangement uses TRBV19 and TRBJ2-5; 16 bases agree with TRBD2. V trimming: 5 bases; J trimming: 5 bases; junction bases outside the gene matches: 5. This CDR3 spans 16 amino acids. Germline lookup yields CDR1 LNHDA and CDR2 SQIVND (reference sequence). DNA of the CDR3: TGTGCCAGTAGTGCGGGACTAGCGGGAGGGCGGGAGACCCAGTACTTC. It codes for CASSAGLAGGRETQYF.

There are a few counts of this clone. The J gene is TRBJ2-7, the V gene TRBV4-1; 9 bases agree with TRBD2. The germline CDR1 and CDR2 sequences are MGHRA and YSYEKL. CDR3 length equals 15 residues. Trimming removed 0 bases from V and 7 bases from J; junction bases left unmatched: 7. The CDR3: CASSQDIGLAREQYF. CDR3 DNA sequence: TGCGCCAGCAGCCAAGACATTGGACTAGCGAGGGAGCAGTACTTC.

This clone was detected only a few times. The genes are TRBV3-1 (or the pseudogene TRBV3-2) and TRBJ1-1; TRBD1 is a possible D gene (6 bases). V shed 3 bases and J shed 1 base, with 12 bases lying between them. Looked up from germline, CDR1 is LGHDT and CDR2 is YNNKEL (reference sequence). The CDR3 has 15 residues. In DNA, the CDR3 is TGTGCCAGCAGCCATAGGACAGAATCGAACACTGAAGCTTTCTTT. It translates to CASSHRTESNTEAFF.